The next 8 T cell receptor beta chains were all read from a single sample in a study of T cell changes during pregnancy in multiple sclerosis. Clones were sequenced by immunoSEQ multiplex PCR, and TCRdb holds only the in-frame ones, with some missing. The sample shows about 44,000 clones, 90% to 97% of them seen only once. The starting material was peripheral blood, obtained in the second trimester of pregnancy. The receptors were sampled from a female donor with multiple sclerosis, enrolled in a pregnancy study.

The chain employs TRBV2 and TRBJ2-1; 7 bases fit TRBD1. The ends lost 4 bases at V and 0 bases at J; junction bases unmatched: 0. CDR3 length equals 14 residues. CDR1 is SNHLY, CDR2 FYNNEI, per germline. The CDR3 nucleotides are TGTGCCAGCAGTGGACAGGGCTCCTACAATGAGCAGTTCTTC. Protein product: CASSGQGSYNEQFF.

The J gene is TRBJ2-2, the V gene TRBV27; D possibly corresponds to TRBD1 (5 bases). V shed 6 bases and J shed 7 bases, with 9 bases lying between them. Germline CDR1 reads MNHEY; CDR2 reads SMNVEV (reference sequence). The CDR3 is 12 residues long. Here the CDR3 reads CASSSDSGELFF. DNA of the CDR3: TGTGCCAGCAGCAGCGACAGCGGGGAGCTGTTTTTT.

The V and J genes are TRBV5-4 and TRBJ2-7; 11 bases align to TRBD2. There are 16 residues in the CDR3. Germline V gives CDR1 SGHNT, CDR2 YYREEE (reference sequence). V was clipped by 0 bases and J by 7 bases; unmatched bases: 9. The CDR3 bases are TGTGCCAGCAGCTTGGGGGGTGTGGGACTAGCGGTGGAGCAGTACTTC. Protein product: CASSLGGVGLAVEQYF.

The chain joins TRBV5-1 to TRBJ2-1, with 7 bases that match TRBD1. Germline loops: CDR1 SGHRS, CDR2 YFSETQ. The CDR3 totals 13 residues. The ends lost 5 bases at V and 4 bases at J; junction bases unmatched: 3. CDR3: CASRTGMYNEQFF. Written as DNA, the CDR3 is TGCGCCAGCAGGACAGGGATGTACAATGAGCAGTTCTTC.

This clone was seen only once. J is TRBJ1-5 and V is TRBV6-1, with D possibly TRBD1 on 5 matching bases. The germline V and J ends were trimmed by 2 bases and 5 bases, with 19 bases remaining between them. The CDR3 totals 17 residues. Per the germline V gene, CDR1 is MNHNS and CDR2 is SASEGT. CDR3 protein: CASSEFQGLGSHQPQHF. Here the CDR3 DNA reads TGTGCCAGCAGTGAATTTCAGGGTCTAGGGTCGCATCAGCCCCAGCATTTT.

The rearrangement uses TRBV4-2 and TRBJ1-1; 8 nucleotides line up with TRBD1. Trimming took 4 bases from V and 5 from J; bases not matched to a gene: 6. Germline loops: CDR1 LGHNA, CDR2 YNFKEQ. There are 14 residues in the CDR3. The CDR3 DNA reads TGTGCCAGCAGCCTCCACAGGGGGGGTACTGAAGCTTTCTTT. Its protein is CASSLHRGGTEAFF.

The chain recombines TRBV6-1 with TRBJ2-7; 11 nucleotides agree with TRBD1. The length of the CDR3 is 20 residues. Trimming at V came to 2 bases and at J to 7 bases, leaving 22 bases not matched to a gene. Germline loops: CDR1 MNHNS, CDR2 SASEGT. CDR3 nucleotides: TGTGCCAGCAGTGAAAAAGGGGGTCCCGGGACAGGGGGAAGTCTTCGGGAGCAGTACTTC. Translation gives CASSEKGGPGTGGSLREQYF.

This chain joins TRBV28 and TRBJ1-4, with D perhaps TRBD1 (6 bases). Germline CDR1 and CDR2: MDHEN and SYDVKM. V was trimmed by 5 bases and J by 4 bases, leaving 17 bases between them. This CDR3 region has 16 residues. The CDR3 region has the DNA TGTGCCAGCAGTCCAGCCCACAGGGAGATTAATGAAAAACTGTTTTTT. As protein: CASSPAHREINEKLFF.